The entry below gives a single T cell receptor beta chain sequence along with its context. Its antigen is unidentified. Deletions cut 0 bases from V and 9 bases from J, with 12 bases between. The CDR3 runs to 14 residues. Germline lookup yields CDR1 SGHDN and CDR2 FVKESK. This sample is part of a study of T cell responses to AZD1222 COVID-19 vaccine. Study results and limitations: Elevations in Spike-specific TCR breadth and depth followed administration of two AZD1222 doses. It was only after the peak T cell response that any repertoires were sampled. Just 5 or 6 AZD1222 recipients tested seropositive at baseline. Vaccine-associated CD4 TCRs ranged over spike, dominating at 160-218 and 743-854.

Method: immunoSEQ multiplex PCR; TCRdb's copy keeps in-frame clones and lacks some. The table includes approximately 79,000 clones, around 86% detected once. The sequences come from peripheral blood, collected on day 0 of AZD1222 vaccination. This sequence originates from an adult in good health. This chain uses TRBV14 with TRBJ2-1; tentatively, D is TRBD1 or TRBD2 (5 bases each). CDR3 bases: TGTGCCAGCAGCCAAGAGGGACGAGAGGTTGAGCAGTTCTTC. Encoded protein: CASSQEGREVEQFF. Supplemented by reference TRBV14 and TRBJ2-1, the full variable domain reads EAGVTQFPSHSVIEKGQTVTLRCDPISGHDNLYWYRRVMGKEIKFLLHFVKESKQDESGMPNNRFLAERTGGTYSTLKVQPAELEDSGVYFCASSQEGREVEQFFGPGTRLTVL.